This TCR beta chain emerged from a study of T cells in Graves' hyperthyroidism and ophthalmopathy. The CDR3 length is 12 residues. Germline CDR1 reads MDHEN; CDR2 reads SYDVKM. The ends were cut back, 6 bases at V and 7 bases at J, with 12 bases in the middle. A few counts support this clonotype. RNA transcripts gave rise to amplified TCR beta CDR3 regions. The HTBI primer set was used in a first-round RT-PCR of the TCR CDR3. One entry per CDR3 protein, called by TCRdb with MiXCR from the multiplex PCR reads. This table holds over 350,000 distinct CDR3 sequences, under 20% found once. The sequence was collected from a man younger than 30 with Graves' ophthalmopathy. The sequencing input was blood. This sequence joins TRBV28 and TRBJ1-1; a possible D gene is TRBD1 (5 bases). The CDR3 sequence: CASSAGWSEAFF. CDR3 sequence (DNA): TGTGCCAGCAGCGCAGGGTGGAGTGAAGCTTTCTTT.